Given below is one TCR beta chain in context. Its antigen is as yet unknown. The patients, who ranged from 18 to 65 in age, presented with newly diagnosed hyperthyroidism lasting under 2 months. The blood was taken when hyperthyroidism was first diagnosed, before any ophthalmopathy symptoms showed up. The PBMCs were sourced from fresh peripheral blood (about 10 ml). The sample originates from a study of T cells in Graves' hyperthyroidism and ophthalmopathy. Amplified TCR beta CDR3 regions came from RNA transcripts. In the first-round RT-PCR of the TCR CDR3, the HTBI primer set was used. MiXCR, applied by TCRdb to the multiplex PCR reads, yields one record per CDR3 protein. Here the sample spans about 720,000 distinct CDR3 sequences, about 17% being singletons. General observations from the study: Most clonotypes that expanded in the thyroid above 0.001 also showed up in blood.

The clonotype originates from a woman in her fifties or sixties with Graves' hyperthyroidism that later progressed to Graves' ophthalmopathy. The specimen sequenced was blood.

For the CDR3, the DNA is TGTGCCAGCAGCTTGCCAGGGAGGATCGAGCAGTACTTC. Translated, it gives CASSLPGRIEQYF. The chain joins TRBV5-6 to TRBJ2-7; tentatively, D is TRBD2 (6 bases). CDR1 SGHDT and CDR2 YYEEEE come from the germline V gene. The V end lost 1 base, the J end lost 6 bases, and 11 bases lay between the germline ends. CDR3 length: 13 residues.